Below are 30 T cell receptor beta chains sequenced from a single sample in a study of T cells after yellow fever vaccination (dated by TCRdb to between 2017 and 2020). The sample's treatment or condition, from its label and the paper: live attenuated yellow fever vaccine strain. The method behind the library was 5' RACE. For sequencing, an Illumina NovaSeq 6000 was employed. Through fastp at Q25 and MiXCR, TCRdb rebuilt clones from the public reads, retaining in-frame beta chains. Records with the same CDR3 protein are collapsed into one entry carrying the most frequent genes and DNA. The sample includes around 250,000 distinct CDR3 sequences, with about 5.2% observed a single time. Roughly 3.4% of the sample goes to the ten largest clones. The source material was CD4+ T cells sorted from PBMCs, sampled on the day of the yellow fever booster vaccination. All receptors come from a man aged 18 to 30 who received the YFV17D yellow fever vaccine.

V usage is TRBV21-1 and J usage is TRBJ2-5; TRBD1, the D gene given by the table, was not confirmed from the DNA. TRBV21-1 is a documented pseudogene. CDR3 length equals 16 residues. The CDR3 sequence is CASSRDRVSGKETQYF. The CDR3 nucleotides are TGTGCCAGCAGCAGGGACAGGGTGTCGGGTAAGGAGACCCAGTACTTC.

This clonotype was observed a handful of times. The V and J genes are TRBV4-1 and TRBJ1-2; no reliable D call. The CDR3 is 14 residues long. Germline values: CDR1 MGHRA, CDR2 YSYEKL. Trimming removed 1 base from V and 8 bases from J, with 14 bases in between. CDR3 protein: CASSQVSPPYGYTF. The CDR3 coding sequence is TGCGCCAGCAGCCAAGTAAGCCCCCCCTACGGCTACACCTTC.

There are a few counts of this clonotype. The J gene is TRBJ2-7, the V gene TRBV12-3 or TRBV12-4; no reliable D call. Trimming left V 4 bases short and J 6 bases short, with 10 bases between. This CDR3 has 12 residues. CDR3 loop: CASSSGSVEQYV. Here the CDR3 DNA reads TGTGCCAGCAGTTCCGGTTCCGTCGAGCAGTACGTC.

J is TRBJ2-3 and V is TRBV5-4; tentatively, D is TRBD2 (6 bases). V lost 7 bases to trimming and J lost 7 bases, with 25 bases between them. CDR3 length: 16 amino acids. CDR1 is SGHNT and CDR2 is YYREEE in the germline V gene (reference sequence). CDR3: CASLVESGLSGNTQYF. The DNA of the CDR3 is TGTGCCAGCTTGGTGGAAAGCGGGTTATCGGGAAATACGCAGTATTTT.

The V call is TRBV12-3 or TRBV12-4, the J call TRBJ1-2; D gene uncertain. Trimming left V 7 bases short and J 5 bases short, with 17 bases between. This CDR3 comprises 14 residues. CDR3 bases: TGTGCCAGCACCCACCGAAGGCGTGGGTATGGCTACACCTTC. Residues: CASTHRRRGYGYTF.

This clonotype has more than one count but fewer than ten. J is TRBJ1-5 and V is TRBV4-3; D call uncertain. Germline-derived CDR1 and CDR2 are LGHNA and YSLEER. This CDR3 is built from 13 residues. V was cut by 5 bases and J by 6 bases, with 11 bases left in between. The CDR3 loop is CASSEVRAQPQHF. In DNA form, the CDR3 reads TGCGCCAGCAGCGAAGTGAGGGCTCAGCCCCAGCATTTT.

The DNA for the CDR3 is TGTGCCAGCCGGGCCTCGGGACTGAGCACAGATACGCAGTATTTT. It codes for CASRASGLSTDTQYF. The V call is TRBV7-2, the J call TRBJ2-3; possible D gene TRBD2, 6 bases. The germline V gene encodes CDR1 SGHTA and CDR2 FQGNSA. This CDR3 comprises 15 residues. V was clipped by 8 bases and J by 0 bases, with 15 bases between them. Together with reference TRBV7-2 and TRBJ2-3, the CDR3 gives the full variable domain: GAGVSQSPSNKVTEKGKDVELRCDPISGHTALYWYRQSLGQGLEFLIYFQGNSAPDKSGLPSDRFSAERTGGSVSTLTIQRTQQEDSAVYLCASRASGLSTDTQYFGPGTRLTVL.

The chain joins TRBV24-1 to TRBJ2-5; no reliable D call. Germline loops: CDR1 KGHDR, CDR2 SFDVKD. V was trimmed by 5 bases and J by 4 bases, leaving 19 bases between them. The CDR3 loop spans 16 amino acids. CDR3 in amino acids: CATSAARQRSRETQYF. CDR3 coding DNA: TGTGCCACCAGTGCGGCCCGACAACGGTCTAGAGAGACCCAGTACTTC.

V is TRBV3-1 and J is TRBJ2-5, with D unresolved. Looked up from germline, CDR1 is LGHDT and CDR2 is YNNKEL (reference sequence). The V end lost 5 bases, the J end lost 5 bases, and 12 bases lay between the germline ends. The CDR3 loop spans 13 amino acids. This CDR3 reads CASSWRVEETQYF. In DNA form, the CDR3 reads TGTGCCAGCAGCTGGCGAGTAGAGGAGACCCAGTACTTC.

This CDR3 is CSASGGGGYEQYV. Here the CDR3 DNA reads TGCAGTGCTAGTGGCGGGGGAGGCTACGAGCAGTACGTC. The chain employs TRBV20-1 and TRBJ2-7, with 7 positions matching TRBD2. With V trimmed by 3 bases and J by 3 bases, 5 bases remained unmatched. This CDR3 has 13 amino acids. CDR1 is DFQATT, CDR2 SNEGSKA, per germline (reference sequence).

This chain joins TRBV5-1 and TRBJ2-7; D gene ambiguous. Trimming left V 2 bases short and J 6 bases short, with 15 bases between. Germline V gene sequence: CDR1 SGHRS, CDR2 YFSETQ. The CDR3 length is 14 residues. The chain's CDR3 is CASSLAIEFVEQYF. CDR3 DNA: TGCGCCAGCAGCTTAGCCATCGAGTTCGTCGAGCAGTACTTC.

In this sample, this clonotype turned up a few times. The V gene is TRBV4-3, the J gene TRBJ1-5, with D uncertain. V dropped 0 bases and J dropped 4 bases, with 10 bases sitting between them. Looked up from germline, CDR1 is LGHNA and CDR2 is YSLEER. The CDR3 covers 15 residues. CDR3 nucleotides: TGCGCCAGCAGCCAAGAGTTGAGAGTTAATCAGCCCCAGCATTTT. Its translation: CASSQELRVNQPQHF.

This clonotype was found a few times. The rearrangement links TRBV12-3 or TRBV12-4 to TRBJ1-2; D gene unclear. V was trimmed by 4 bases and J by 1 base, leaving 4 bases between them. This CDR3 has 12 amino acids. The DNA for the CDR3 is TGTGCCAGCAGTTACAGTAACTATGGCTACACCTTC. Its protein is CASSYSNYGYTF.

CDR3 region: CASSFGQGLNTEAFF. Here the CDR3 DNA reads TGTGCCAGCAGCTTCGGACAGGGTTTGAACACTGAAGCTTTCTTT. The V call is TRBV5-6, the J call TRBJ1-1, with 8 bases lining up with TRBD1. This CDR3 has 15 amino acids. Trimming took 2 bases from V and 0 from J; bases not matched to a gene: 3. Per germline, CDR1 SGHDT and CDR2 YYEEEE.

The rearrangement uses TRBV7-2 and TRBJ2-7; TRBD1 aligns across 9 bases. Germline-derived CDR1 and CDR2 are SGHTA and FQGNSA. The CDR3 covers 15 residues. J was trimmed by 4 bases and V by 6 bases; bases with no gene match: 10. CDR3 residues: CASSTNTGGGYEQYF. CDR3 bases: TGTGCCAGCAGTACTAATACAGGGGGCGGATACGAGCAGTACTTC.

This clonotype occurred a few times. The chain is built from TRBV6-1 and TRBJ2-1; 11 nucleotides align to TRBD2. The CDR3 length is 16 residues. Germline V gene lookup returns CDR1 MNHNS and CDR2 SASEGT. V gave up 3 bases and J gave up 8 bases; unmatched junction bases: 9. The CDR3 bases are TGTGCCAGCAGTGAGTACCTAGCGGGGGGCTTCGATGAGCAGTTCTTC. It codes for CASSEYLAGGFDEQFF.

This clonotype was recorded at least ten times. The chain joins TRBV7-7 to TRBJ2-3; perhaps TRBD2 as D (5 bases). V lost 1 base and J lost 4, with 18 bases in between. The CDR3 runs 17 residues. Germline-derived CDR1 and CDR2 are SSHAT and FNYEAQ (reference sequence). The CDR3: CASSLGALGSGADTQYF. As DNA, the CDR3 is TGTGCCAGCAGCTTAGGGGCTTTAGGGAGCGGCGCAGATACGCAGTATTTT.

The chain carries TRBV10-3 and TRBJ1-5; tentatively, D is TRBD1 (5 bases). V gave up 4 bases and J gave up 7 bases, with 11 bases separating them. CDR1 and CDR2 (germline): ENHRY, SYGVKD. This CDR3 is built from 13 residues. The CDR3 reads CAISARVAQPQHF. CDR3 DNA: TGTGCCATCAGTGCCAGGGTTGCACAGCCCCAGCATTTT.

The chain is built from TRBV2 and TRBJ2-3; D is tentatively TRBD1 or TRBD2 (5 bases each). CDR3 size: 14 residues. Germline loops: CDR1 SNHLY, CDR2 FYNNEI. V lost 6 bases and J lost 4, with 14 bases in between. CDR3 DNA: TGTGCCAGCAGACAAGGGGCGGGCCCAGATACGCAGTATTTT. The encoded protein is CASRQGAGPDTQYF.

The rearrangement links TRBV6-2 or TRBV6-3 to TRBJ1-5, with 9 bases lining up with TRBD1. CDR3 length equals 14 residues. Germline CDR1 MNHEY, CDR2 SVGEGT. The junction had 5 bases not matched to a gene; V was cut back by 4 bases and J by 7 bases. CDR3 sequence: CASSSGQGWQPQHF. CDR3 sequence (DNA): TGTGCCAGCAGTTCGGGACAGGGTTGGCAGCCCCAGCATTTT.

Only a few counts were recorded for this clonotype. The chain employs TRBV18 and TRBJ1-2; D gene ambiguous. This CDR3 comprises 13 residues. Germline loops: CDR1 KGHSH, CDR2 LQKENI. Trimming stripped 2 bases from V and 6 bases from J, with 10 bases between. In DNA form, the CDR3 reads TGTGCCAGCTCACCAGACTTGGAGAATGGCTACACCTTC. This encodes CASSPDLENGYTF.

The chain links TRBV5-1 to TRBJ2-1, with D perhaps TRBD1 (6 bases). Per germline, CDR1 SGHRS and CDR2 YFSETQ. Trimming removed 0 bases from V and 7 bases from J, with 8 bases in between. This CDR3 spans 13 amino acids. The CDR3 here is CASSLVGQNEQFF. Here the CDR3 DNA reads TGCGCCAGCAGCTTGGTCGGACAGAATGAGCAGTTCTTC.

The J gene is TRBJ1-1, the V gene TRBV12-3 or TRBV12-4, with D tentatively TRBD1 (5 bases). The V and J ends lost 1 base and 2 bases respectively, with 11 bases between them. CDR3 size: 15 residues. The CDR3 nucleotides are TGTGCCAGCAGTTTAGGTAGCGGGGGAAACACTGAAGCTTTCTTT. It specifies CASSLGSGGNTEAFF.

This clonotype was seen only a few times. CDR3 protein: CASSSGHRSGVETQYF. CDR3 nucleotide sequence: TGCGCCAGCAGCTCGGGGCACCGATCTGGCGTGGAGACCCAGTACTTC. The chain uses TRBV5-1 and TRBJ2-5; D is possibly TRBD1 or TRBD2 (5 bases each). The germline V and J ends were trimmed by 3 bases and 5 bases, with 20 bases remaining between them. The CDR3 length is 16 residues. Germline CDR1 reads SGHRS; CDR2 reads YFSETQ.

V gene TRBV2 combines with J gene TRBJ1-6, with no clear D. The germline V and J ends were trimmed by 8 bases and 10 bases, with 18 bases remaining between them. CDR3 size: 14 residues. Germline lookup yields CDR1 SNHLY and CDR2 FYNNEI. The CDR3 bases are TGTGCCAGCCACGGGCCCTCCCCCGCCTCACCCCTCCACTTT. Protein product: CASHGPSPASPLHF.

This clonotype was detected only a few times. This sequence joins TRBV5-1 and TRBJ2-6; no firm D call. The CDR3 has 16 residues. Germline lookup yields CDR1 SGHRS and CDR2 YFSETQ. The germline V and J ends were trimmed by 4 bases and 4 bases, with 15 bases remaining between them. The CDR3: CASSPNLQTGANVLTF. The CDR3 region has the DNA TGCGCCAGCAGCCCTAACCTCCAAACAGGGGCCAACGTCCTGACTTTC.

This clonotype turned up a few times. The gene calls are TRBV6-6 and TRBJ1-1; perhaps TRBD1 as D (5 bases). Germline V gene data show CDR1 as MNHNY and CDR2 as SVGAGI (reference sequence). Trimming stripped 7 bases from V and 5 bases from J, with 14 bases between. This CDR3 region has 13 residues. CDR3 DNA sequence: TGTGCCAGCATCACATCCCAGGGAACTGAAGCTTTCTTT. Its protein is CASITSQGTEAFF.

This clonotype came up a few times. V and J are TRBV10-1 and TRBJ2-2, with D perhaps matching TRBD2 (7 bases). The CDR3 has 15 amino acids. Germline lookup yields CDR1 WNHNN and CDR2 SYGVQD (reference sequence). Trimming took off 2 bases at V and 5 bases at J, with 12 bases between the two ends. CDR3 in DNA: TGCGCCAGCAGTGAGGCGGGGGCAGGGACCGGGGAGCTGTTTTTT. Its protein is CASSEAGAGTGELFF.

This clonotype was recorded a few times. This chain uses TRBV12-3 or TRBV12-4 with TRBJ2-3; 9 bases map to TRBD2. The CDR3 runs 19 residues. J lost 4 bases, V lost 6 bases, and 20 bases had no gene match. The CDR3, as DNA: TGTGCCAGCAGAATTGGGCGGGGGGGCCTTCGTCTGCTCCCAGATACGCAGTATTTT. This encodes CASRIGRGGLRLLPDTQYF.

The V call is TRBV20-1, the J call TRBJ2-1; 11 nucleotides align to TRBD2. The CDR3 sequence is 16 residues long. The germline V gene encodes CDR1 DFQATT and CDR2 SNEGSKA (reference sequence). The CDR3 DNA is TGCACTCTCGAAGGGGCTAGCGGGGGGACCTACAATGAGCAGTTCTTC. It encodes CTLEGASGGTYNEQFF.